This is a list of T cell receptor beta chains from one sample in a study of shared clonotypes between healthy human individuals. TCRdb keeps only in-frame clones here, not all; method: immunoSEQ multiplex PCR. The repertoire holds about 710,000 clones, with around 70% as singletons. Sequences were obtained from memory CD4+ T cells sorted from blood. The origin of the receptors is a woman in her 30s in good health. The CDR3 runs from the conserved cysteine through the conserved F or W. The D gene is left open where the match is weak. Rows give clone size only sometimes, using once, few, many, or a class for an expanded clone.

size	D	V	J	DNA	CDR3
.	TRBD2	TRBV7-8	TRBJ2-2	TGTGCCAGCAGCCACGGGCGCAGCGGGAACGCCGGGGAGCTGTTTTTT	CASSHGRSGNAGELFF
few	.	TRBV11-2	TRBJ2-1	TGTGCCAGCAGCTTAGGGTCGTCGGGATACAATGAGCAGTTCTTC	CASSLGSSGYNEQFF
.	.	TRBV19	TRBJ2-3	TGTGCCAGTAGTATCCCCAGGGGAGTAATAGATACGCAGTATTTT	CASSIPRGVIDTQYF
.	TRBD1	TRBV28	TRBJ1-2	TGTGCCAGCAGGCCAGGACAGGGCTATGGCTACACCTTC	CASRPGQGYGYTF
.	TRBD2	TRBV18	TRBJ2-1	TGTGCCAGCTCAGCCGGGACTAGCGGGAGTATTGGTGAGCAGTTCTTC	CASSAGTSGSIGEQFF
.	.	TRBV27	TRBJ1-1	TGTGCCAGCAGTCGCTCGGGACACTCTGAAGCTTTCTTT	CASSRSGHSEAFF
.	.	TRBV18	TRBJ2-3	TGTGCCAGCTCTAATTACGCAGATACGCAGTATTTT	CASSNYADTQYF
.	TRBD2	TRBV2	TRBJ2-7	TGTGCCAGCAGTCCCCGACTAGCGGGAGGTTACGAGCAGTACTTC	CASSPRLAGGYEQYF
.	.	TRBV5-5	TRBJ2-7	TGTGCCAGCAGCCTGAGGGTGGCGGGGGCTTCCTACGAGCAGTACTTC	CASSLRVAGASYEQYF
.	.	TRBV11-2	TRBJ2-2	TGTGCCAGCAGCCGGCTCGGACAGACGAACACCGGGGAGCTGTTTTTT	CASSRLGQTNTGELFF
.	.	TRBV2	TRBJ2-6	TGTGCCAGCAGTGAACTAACTGGGGCCAACGTCCTGACTTTC	CASSELTGANVLTF
.	.	TRBV18	TRBJ2-1	TGTGCCAGCTCGCCCCCAGGACGTGGTACCTACAATGAGCAGTTCTTC	CASSPPGRGTYNEQFF
.	TRBD1	TRBV4-1	TRBJ1-1	TGCGCCAGCAGCCTTACAGGGGGTGGGACCACTGAAGCTTTCTTT	CASSLTGGGTTEAFF
.	.	TRBV6-6	TRBJ1-3	TGTGCCAGCAGCCTAAGCCGGGACAAGGGAAACACCATATATTTT	CASSLSRDKGNTIYF
.	TRBD1	TRBV30	TRBJ2-1	TGTGCCTGGAGTGTGGGGACAGGGGGCAATGAGCAGTTCTTC	CAWSVGTGGNEQFF
once	.	TRBV5-5	TRBJ2-6	TGTGCCAGCAGCTTGTGGGAACCTGGGGCCAACGTCCTGACTTTC	CASSLWEPGANVLTF
.	.	TRBV5-1	TRBJ2-1	TGCGCCAGCAGCTTTAGTTCCAACTCCTACAATGAGCAGTTCTTC	CASSFSSNSYNEQFF
.	.	TRBV28	TRBJ1-1	TGTGCCGCAAACCGGTGGACTGAAGCTTTCTTT	CAANRWTEAFF
few	.	TRBV29-1	TRBJ1-4	TGCAGCGTTGGGCGGCGCGCGCGCGAAAAACTGTTTTTT	CSVGRRAREKLFF
many	.	TRBV6-1	TRBJ2-7	TGTGCCAGCAGTGAACCGGGACTGGCAGATTACGAGCAGTACTTC	CASSEPGLADYEQYF
.	TRBD1	TRBV25-1	TRBJ1-1	TGTGCCAGCAGTGGGCAGGGGGCCACTGAAGCTTTCTTT	CASSGQGATEAFF
.	.	TRBV7-3	TRBJ2-1	TGTGCCAGCAGCTTCTCCCGAGGCTCCTACAATGAGCAGTTCTTC	CASSFSRGSYNEQFF
.	.	TRBV6-1	TRBJ2-6	TGTGCCAGCAGTATATACAGGTCTGGGGCCAACGTCCTGACTTTC	CASSIYRSGANVLTF
.	.	TRBV2	TRBJ2-7	TGTGCCAGCAGGCGGGAAATAGCCTACGAGCAGTACTTC	CASRREIAYEQYF
.	.	TRBV5-4	TRBJ2-3	TGTGCCAGCAGCTTGTACTCTAGCACAGATACGCAGTATTTT	CASSLYSSTDTQYF
.	.	TRBV28	TRBJ2-1	TGTGCCAGCAGCTTGCCTAGGGTGAACTCCTACAATGAGCAGTTCTTC	CASSLPRVNSYNEQFF
.	.	TRBV30	TRBJ2-7	TGTGCCTGGAGTGTAGCCAACTCCTACGAGCAGTACTTC	CAWSVANSYEQYF
.	.	TRBV18	TRBJ2-2	TGTGCCAGCTCCCAAACAGGGAATTTTAACGGGGAGCTGTTTTTT	CASSQTGNFNGELFF
once	.	TRBV9	TRBJ1-2	TGTGCCAGCAGCCTCTACCCCCAATATGGCTACACCTTC	CASSLYPQYGYTF
once	.	TRBV5-1	TRBJ1-1	TGCGCCAGCAGGGGGTCTGGTGAAGCTTTCTTT	CASRGSGEAFF
.	.	TRBV5-6	TRBJ2-3	TGTGCCAGCAGCTTCACCCTTCACACAGATACGCAGTATTTT	CASSFTLHTDTQYF
few	.	TRBV6-5	TRBJ1-1	TGTGCCAGCAAGATACCCTCCTCGGACACTGAAGCTTTCTTT	CASKIPSSDTEAFF
.	TRBD1	TRBV6-1	TRBJ1-3	TGTGCCAGCAGGAAGACAGGGATAGATGGAAACACCATATATTTT	CASRKTGIDGNTIYF